A single sample is the source of the 30 T cell receptor beta chains below, sequenced in a study of T cell repertoires in cytomegalovirus infection. TCRdb itself ran the reads through MiXCR, one entry per CDR3 protein. The sample yields under 850,000 distinct CDR3 sequences, around 31% seen once. What these receptors recognize is not known. The material sequenced was cultured PBMCs, taken from culture after CMV antigen stimulation. These receptors were obtained from a human donor in good health (CMV status not recorded). Some clones in this sample may be carry-over from other donors' samples.

The chain links TRBV7-9 to TRBJ2-1; TRBD2 is a possible D gene (7 bases). The germline CDR1 and CDR2 sequences are SEHNR and FQNEAQ (reference sequence). The CDR3 has 13 amino acids. Trimming left V 7 bases short and J 5 bases short, with 12 bases between. CDR3 amino acids: CASTRGGDNEQFF. CDR3 DNA sequence: TGTGCCAGCACGAGGGGGGGGGACAATGAGCAGTTCTTC. The whole variable domain, filled in from reference TRBV7-9 and TRBJ2-1, reads DTGVSQNPRHKITKRGQNVTFRCDPISEHNRLYWYRQTLGQGPEFLTYFQNEAQLEKSRLLSDRFSAERPKGSFSTLEIQRTEQGDSAMYLCASTRGGDNEQFFGPGTRLTVL.

This clonotype was recorded many times. The V gene is TRBV7-2, the J gene TRBJ2-5; no clear D. Germline V CDR1 and CDR2: SGHTA, FQGNSA. There are 12 residues in the CDR3. V lost 6 bases, J lost 4 bases, and 9 bases lay in between. The CDR3 nucleotides read TGTGCCAGCAGGTGGACGGGAGAGACCCAGTACTTC. It translates to CASRWTGETQYF.

The chain carries TRBV4-1 and TRBJ1-5, with no clear D. Between the trimmed V and J ends, which lost 2 bases and 4 bases, there was a span of 12 bases. Germline-derived CDR1 and CDR2 are MGHRA and YSYEKL. The CDR3 extends over 15 amino acids. CDR3 bases: TGCGCCAGCAGCCAACTTAACACTCTAAATCAGCCCCAGCATTTT. Its protein product is CASSQLNTLNQPQHF.

A note on this clonotype: One end of the junction is discordant with germline, which a read error may explain. V usage is TRBV11-1 and J usage is TRBJ2-1; D unresolved. The CDR3 totals 14 residues. In germline, CDR1 is SGHAT, CDR2 FQDESV (reference sequence). Written as DNA, the CDR3 is TGTGCCAGCAGCTTAGTTAGTCAGTACAATGGGCAGTTCTTC. It yields the protein CASSLVSQYNGQFF. The complete variable domain, with remaining parts taken from reference TRBV11-1 and TRBJ2-1, reads EAEVAQSPRYKITEKSQAVAFWCDPISGHATLYWYRQILGQGPELLVQFQDESVVDDSQLPKDRFSAERLKGVDSTLKIQPAELGDSAMYLCASSLVSQYNGQFFGPGTRLTVL.

The chain is built from TRBV20-1 and TRBJ2-3, with 9 nucleotides matching TRBD1. CDR1 is DFQATT, CDR2 SNEGSKA, per germline (reference sequence). After removal of 4 bases from V and 3 bases from J, the junction contained 2 bases not matched to a gene. The CDR3 is made up of 13 amino acids. DNA of the CDR3: TGCAGTGCTAAAGGACAGGGGACAGATACGCAGTATTTT. Encoded protein: CSAKGQGTDTQYF.

CDR3 residues: CSARDRLNTGELFF. The CDR3 DNA reads TGCAGTGCAAGGGACAGGTTGAACACCGGGGAGCTGTTTTTT. This chain uses TRBV20-1 with TRBJ2-2; 8 bases are shared with TRBD1. Germline CDR1 reads DFQATT; CDR2 reads SNEGSKA (reference sequence). Unmatched junction bases numbered 4, after V lost 6 bases and J lost 1 base. The CDR3 length is 14 residues.

The chain is built from TRBV6-6 and TRBJ2-7, with TRBD1 matching 10 bases. Germline CDR1 is MNHNY and CDR2 is SVGAGI (reference sequence). The CDR3 has 14 residues. The V and J ends lost 2 bases and 6 bases, in that order; junction bases with no gene match: 4. CDR3 region: CASSYRDRGGEQYF. CDR3 nucleotides: TGTGCCAGCAGTTACCGGGACAGGGGTGGCGAGCAGTACTTC.

In this sample, this clonotype turned up a few times. The chain combines TRBV6-1 with TRBJ2-7; D might be TRBD2 (6 bases). V was shortened by 6 bases and J by 2 bases, with 14 bases between the two germline ends. The germline V gene has CDR1 MNHNS and CDR2 SASEGT. The CDR3 consists of 14 residues. DNA of the CDR3: TGTGCCAGCAGCCCCCCGGGAGCCCCCTACGAGCAGTACTTC. Protein sequence: CASSPPGAPYEQYF.

This clonotype occurred a few times. The chain recombines TRBV7-8 with TRBJ1-5; D unclear. There are 16 residues in the CDR3. CDR1 and CDR2 (germline): SGHVS, FQNEAQ. V lost 1 base to trimming and J lost 0 bases, with 10 bases between them. The CDR3 DNA sequence: TGTGCCAGCAGCTTAGGTGCGACATCTAGCAATCAGCCCCAGCATTTT. Translation: CASSLGATSSNQPQHF.

The chain employs TRBV5-6 and TRBJ1-2; 7 bases agree with TRBD1. V trimming: 5 bases; J trimming: 2 bases; junction bases outside the gene matches: 9. The germline CDR1 and CDR2 sequences are SGHDT and YYEEEE. There are 15 residues in the CDR3. CDR3 coding DNA: TGTGCCAGCAGGAGCGGACAGGAGCCAAACTATGGCTACACCTTC. It specifies CASRSGQEPNYGYTF.

At least ten counts were recorded for this clonotype. This sequence joins TRBV7-9 and TRBJ2-3; either TRBD1 or TRBD2 may supply D (5 bases each). CDR1 and CDR2 (germline): SEHNR, FQNEAQ (reference sequence). The V end lost 3 bases, the J end lost 3 bases, and 19 bases lay between the germline ends. This CDR3 contains 17 residues. The CDR3 protein is CASSLTLLGVRTDTQYF. The CDR3 DNA reads as TGTGCCAGCAGCTTGACCCTTTTGGGGGTCAGGACAGATACGCAGTATTTT. Full variable domain (missing parts from reference TRBV7-9 and TRBJ2-3): DTGVSQNPRHKITKRGQNVTFRCDPISEHNRLYWYRQTLGQGPEFLTYFQNEAQLEKSRLLSDRFSAERPKGSFSTLEIQRTEQGDSAMYLCASSLTLLGVRTDTQYFGPGTRLTVL.

This clonotype occurred a few times. The V and J genes are TRBV10-2 and TRBJ2-1; D call uncertain. Between the trimmed V and J ends, which lost 5 bases and 9 bases, there was a span of 11 bases. Germline V gene data show CDR1 as WSHSY and CDR2 as SAAADI. This CDR3 has 12 amino acids. CDR3 protein: CASSKQYGEQFF. The CDR3, as DNA: TGCGCCAGCAGTAAACAGTATGGTGAGCAGTTCTTC.

There are a few counts of this clonotype. The V call is TRBV7-2, the J call TRBJ2-3, with D possibly TRBD2 on 6 matching bases. CDR3 length: 12 residues. Trimming removed 5 bases from V and 10 bases from J, with 13 bases in between. The germline CDR1 and CDR2 sequences are SGHTA and FQGNSA. The CDR3 DNA follows: TGTGCCAGCAGCGGGACTGCTCCAGCGCAGTATTTT. It yields the protein CASSGTAPAQYF.

This clonotype was picked up a small number of times. The chain links TRBV5-6 to TRBJ2-4, with 9 bases aligning to TRBD2. Germline-derived CDR1 and CDR2 are SGHDT and YYEEEE. V was clipped by 1 base and J by 1 base; unmatched bases: 9. The CDR3 totals 18 residues. The CDR3 coding sequence is TGTGCCAGCAGCTTGCCCCCGGAGCGGGGGGTCGCCAAAAACATTCAGTACTTC. It encodes CASSLPPERGVAKNIQYF. Full variable domain (remainder filled in from reference TRBV5-6 and TRBJ2-4): DAGVTQSPTHLIKTRGQQVTLRCSPKSGHDTVSWYQQALGQGPQFIFQYYEEEERQRGNFPDRFSGHQFPNYSSELNVNALLLGDSALYLCASSLPPERGVAKNIQYFGAGTRLSVL.

The chain employs TRBV5-1 and TRBJ2-1; D ambiguous. The CDR3 contains 14 residues. Germline loops: CDR1 SGHRS, CDR2 YFSETQ. Trimming cost V 0 bases and J 3 bases, with 7 bases left between them. CDR3 sequence: CASSLDSVYNEQFF. CDR3 nucleotide sequence: TGCGCCAGCAGCTTGGACAGTGTCTACAATGAGCAGTTCTTC. The variable domain in full, completed from reference TRBV5-1 and TRBJ2-1, reads KAGVTQTPRYLIKTRGQQVTLSCSPISGHRSVSWYQQTPGQGLQFLFEYFSETQRNKGNFPGRFSGRQFSNSRSEMNVSTLELGDSALYLCASSLDSVYNEQFFGPGTRLTVL.

The chain recombines TRBV5-1 with TRBJ1-1, with unresolved D. V was trimmed by 4 bases and J by 6 bases, leaving 19 bases between them. This CDR3 has 15 amino acids. Germline V gene lookup returns CDR1 SGHRS and CDR2 YFSETQ. CDR3 sequence (DNA): TGCGCCAGCAGCGACGGCAAGCAAGGTTTCTCTGAAGCTTTCTTT. It specifies CASSDGKQGFSEAFF.

This clonotype appeared many times. The chain employs TRBV7-2 and TRBJ1-3; D unclear. CDR1 is SGHTA and CDR2 is FQGNSA in the germline V gene. The CDR3 spans 14 residues. Trimming shortened V by 5 bases and J by 4 bases, and 12 bases separated the two germline ends. This chain's CDR3 is CASSTGGGGNTIYF. DNA of the CDR3: TGTGCCAGCAGCACGGGCGGCGGGGGAAACACCATATATTTT.

This clonotype showed up just a few times. The chain has TRBV15 and TRBJ2-3; maybe TRBD2 (5 bases). Germline-derived CDR1 and CDR2 are LNHNV and YYDKDF (reference sequence). This CDR3 comprises 12 residues. V was trimmed by 2 bases and J by 11 bases, leaving 11 bases between them. The CDR3 loop is CATSRLREWQYF. DNA of the CDR3: TGTGCCACCAGCAGACTCCGGGAATGGCAGTATTTT.

The sample holds a few counts of this clonotype. The gene calls are TRBV11-2 and TRBJ2-3; TRBD2 aligns across 12 bases. With V trimmed by 2 bases and J by 2 bases, 8 bases remained unmatched. Germline V gene data show CDR1 as SGHAT and CDR2 as FQNNGV. The CDR3 is 18 amino acids. The CDR3 region has the DNA TGTGCCAGCAGCTTACGACTAGCGGGAGCCGCGATCACAGATACGCAGTATTTT. Translated, it gives CASSLRLAGAAITDTQYF.

With regard to this clonotype: A read error may be the cause here, since a much bigger clone is one base away. The V gene is TRBV6-2 or TRBV6-3, the J gene TRBJ1-6; 7 nucleotides match TRBD1. The length of the CDR3 is 14 residues. The trim removed 5 bases at V and 5 bases at J, leaving 3 bases unmatched. CDR1 is MNHEY and CDR2 is SVGEGT in the germline V gene. This chain's CDR3 is CASSRGTDNSPLHF. The CDR3 nucleotides are TGTGCCAGCAGTCGCGGGACAGATAATTCACCCCTCCACTTT.

This clonotype was detected many times. The chain uses TRBV11-3 and TRBJ1-1, with D maybe TRBD1 (5 bases). V was pared by 4 bases and J by 3 bases, with 9 bases between. Per germline, CDR1 SGHNT and CDR2 YENEEA. The CDR3 runs 13 residues. As DNA, the CDR3 is TGTGCCAGCAGCTCGACCAGGGACACTGAAGCTTTCTTT. Protein sequence: CASSSTRDTEAFF. Complete variable domain (other parts from reference TRBV11-3 and TRBJ1-1): EAGVVQSPRYKIIEKKQPVAFWCNPISGHNTLYWYLQNLGQGPELLIRYENEEAVDDSQLPKDRFSAERLKGVDSTLKIQPAELGDSAVYLCASSSTRDTEAFFGQGTRLTVV.

This clonotype was counted a few times. The chain joins TRBV7-2 to TRBJ1-2, with D possibly being TRBD1 (5 bases). The CDR3 runs 15 residues. V dropped 1 base and J dropped 2 bases, with 11 bases sitting between them. CDR1 and CDR2 (germline): SGHTA, FQGNSA. Written as DNA, the CDR3 is TGTGCCAGCAGCTTAGTCACGAGGGGAAACTATGGCTACACCTTC. Translated: CASSLVTRGNYGYTF.

This clonotype was counted only a few times. CDR3 nucleotides: TGTGCCAGCAGTCCGTCCCGGGACAGGGGGTATGGCTACACCTTC. Its protein is CASSPSRDRGYGYTF. The gene calls are TRBV12-3 or TRBV12-4 and TRBJ1-2; 11 bases agree with TRBD1. The V gene end was trimmed by 5 bases and the J gene end by 5 bases; junction bases not matched to a gene: 7. The CDR3 spans 15 residues.

A few counts support this clonotype. CDR3 DNA sequence: TGTGCCAGTAACGACAGGGCCACTGGAAACACCATATATTTT. Encoded protein: CASNDRATGNTIYF. The rearrangement joins TRBV19 to TRBJ1-3; 7 bases agree with TRBD1. V lost 7 bases, J lost 2 bases, and 5 bases stayed unmatched. Germline CDR1 is LNHDA and CDR2 is SQIVND (reference sequence). This CDR3 has 14 residues.

This clonotype was seen only a few times. The rearrangement links TRBV4-3 to TRBJ2-1; 10 nucleotides align to TRBD2. Germline-derived CDR1 and CDR2 are LGHNA and YSLEER. V was pared by 0 bases and J by 4 bases, with 9 bases of the junction left unmatched. This CDR3 spans 18 amino acids. The DNA of the CDR3 is TGCGCCAGCAGCCAAGACGGTTGGACTAGCGGTATTTACAATGAGCAGTTCTTC. This encodes CASSQDGWTSGIYNEQFF.

The chain couples TRBV11-2 to TRBJ2-2, with 7 bases that match TRBD2. CDR3 length: 15 residues. Germline V lookup: CDR1 SGHAT, CDR2 FQNNGV. With V trimmed by 4 bases and J by 1 base, 3 bases remained unmatched. The DNA of the CDR3 is TGTGCCAGCAGCTCCATAGCGGGGAACACCGGGGAGCTGTTTTTT. Protein sequence: CASSSIAGNTGELFF.

This clonotype has just a few counts. V gene TRBV7-2 combines with J gene TRBJ2-3; 7 bases align to TRBD1. Germline CDR1 reads SGHTA; CDR2 reads FQGNSA. The CDR3 covers 14 residues. The trim removed 8 bases at V and 0 bases at J, leaving 5 bases unmatched. CDR3 in amino acids: CASLGGSSTDTQYF. The DNA for the CDR3 is TGTGCCAGCCTAGGGGGCTCTAGCACAGATACGCAGTATTTT.

This chain connects TRBV5-4 to TRBJ2-1; no clear D gene. The V end was cut by 0 bases, the J end by 6 bases, with 10 bases between. CDR3 length: 14 amino acids. The germline gives CDR1 SGHNT, CDR2 YYREEE (reference sequence). The CDR3 coding sequence is TGTGCCAGCAGCTTGGAATCGCCCCTCAATGAGCAGTTCTTC. It is translated as CASSLESPLNEQFF.

This clonotype came up a few times. The chain links TRBV6-1 to TRBJ1-3; the D is unclear. Germline CDR1 and CDR2: MNHNS and SASEGT. There are 14 residues in the CDR3. Between the trimmed V and J ends, which lost 10 bases and 4 bases, there was a span of 17 bases. CDR3 residues: CATTRSGRGNTIYF. The DNA of the CDR3 is TGTGCCACCACCCGCTCGGGAAGAGGAAACACCATATATTTT.

This clonotype was seen a handful of times. The V call is TRBV7-2, the J call TRBJ1-5; no firm D call. Germline V gives CDR1 SGHTA, CDR2 FQGNSA. The ends were cut back, 7 bases at V and 1 base at J, with 11 bases in the middle. The CDR3 is 14 residues long. The CDR3 nucleotides are TGTGCCAGCATCGTGAGGAGGAGCAATCAGCCCCAGCATTTT. Protein sequence: CASIVRRSNQPQHF.